Listed here are 18 T cell receptor beta chains from one sample, sequenced in a study of T cells in Graves' hyperthyroidism and ophthalmopathy. RNA transcripts gave rise to amplified TCR beta CDR3 regions. HTBI primers were used for first-round RT-PCR of the TCR CDR3. TCRdb re-called the multiplex PCR reads through MiXCR, storing one row per CDR3 protein. The data hold approximately 560,000 distinct CDR3 sequences, with 15% to 18% observed a single time. Sample: blood. The receptors originated from a woman aged 30 to 39 with Graves' hyperthyroidism.

CDR3 bases: TGTGCCAGCAGCATCGGGACTAGCGGGAGGGTGAACAATGAGCAGTTCTTC. Amino acid sequence: CASSIGTSGRVNNEQFF. The J gene is TRBJ2-1, the V gene TRBV7-3; 16 positions agree with TRBD2. The CDR3 is 17 residues long. V shed 5 bases and J 5 bases; nucleotides not matched to a gene: 6. The germline V gene has CDR1 SGHTA and CDR2 FQGTGA.

This clonotype has more than one count but fewer than ten. The chain is built from TRBV20-1 and TRBJ1-2, with TRBD1 as a possible D gene (5 bases). In germline, CDR1 is DFQATT, CDR2 SNEGSKA (reference sequence). V was cut by 4 bases and J by 5 bases, with 14 bases left in between. This CDR3 comprises 13 residues. Here the CDR3 DNA reads TGCAGTGCTATAAAAGGGGAGGAGTATGGCTACACCTTC. Its translation: CSAIKGEEYGYTF.

This clonotype was counted many times. The gene calls are TRBV28 and TRBJ2-3, with TRBD1 matching 9 bases. The CDR3 loop spans 15 amino acids. The junction had 8 bases not matched to a gene; V was cut back by 6 bases and J by 4 bases. CDR1 is MDHEN, CDR2 SYDVKM, per germline. The CDR3 DNA follows: TGTGCCAGCAGCCTACAGGGGGCAGGGGCAGATACGCAGTATTTT. Encoded protein: CASSLQGAGADTQYF.

In this sample, this clonotype turned up many times. The V call is TRBV6-1, the J call TRBJ1-1, with D unresolved. This CDR3 is 19 amino acids long. The germline V gene encodes CDR1 MNHNS and CDR2 SASEGT. The V end was cut by 6 bases, the J end by 0 bases, with 26 bases between. The DNA for the CDR3 is TGTGCCAGCAGAAGACGGGTCGGCCTAGATCGGACCATGAACACTGAAGCTTTCTTT. Protein: CASRRRVGLDRTMNTEAFF.

This clonotype has at least ten counts. The chain combines TRBV7-9 with TRBJ2-7; 14 positions agree with TRBD2. Germline-derived CDR1 and CDR2 are SEHNR and FQNEAQ (reference sequence). This CDR3 comprises 17 residues. V was clipped by 4 bases and J by 0 bases; unmatched bases: 5. CDR3 residues: CASSWGLAGDLSYEQYF. CDR3 DNA: TGTGCCAGCAGCTGGGGACTAGCGGGAGACCTCTCCTACGAGCAGTACTTC.

This clonotype came up many times. V usage is TRBV27 and J usage is TRBJ2-2; 10 bases agree with TRBD2. The V gene end was trimmed by 5 bases and the J gene end by 4 bases; junction bases not matched to a gene: 4. The germline V gene has CDR1 MNHEY and CDR2 SMNVEV (reference sequence). The CDR3 sequence is 15 residues long. This CDR3 reads CASSRAGGGTGELFF. Written as DNA, the CDR3 is TGTGCCAGCAGTCGAGCGGGAGGGGGCACCGGGGAGCTGTTTTTT.

Many counts were recorded for this clonotype. This CDR3 reads CASSPHDDRVYGYTF. CDR3 DNA: TGTGCCAGCAGCCCTCATGACGACAGGGTATATGGCTACACCTTC. The gene calls are TRBV9 and TRBJ1-2; 7 nucleotides agree with TRBD1. Germline values: CDR1 SGDLS, CDR2 YYNGEE. CDR3 length: 15 residues. With 4 bases clipped from V and 5 bases from J, the junction kept 11 bases outside the gene matches.

At least ten counts were recorded for this clonotype. This chain joins TRBV24-1 and TRBJ1-1; 7 positions agree with TRBD1. CDR3 length: 13 amino acids. The V gene's germline CDR1 is KGHDR and CDR2 SFDVKD. Trimming cost V 4 bases and J 4 bases; bases outside gene matches: 2. CDR3 protein: CATSERQGTEAFF. For the CDR3, the DNA is TGTGCCACCAGTGAACGACAGGGCACTGAAGCTTTCTTT.

Here the CDR3 reads CASSPGQGSPGNTIYF. DNA of the CDR3: TGTGCCAGCTCACCGGGGCAGGGGTCTCCTGGAAACACCATATATTTT. The J gene is TRBJ1-3, the V gene TRBV18, with D possibly matching TRBD1 (6 bases). The CDR3 covers 16 residues. CDR1 KGHSH and CDR2 LQKENI come from the germline V gene. The germline V and J ends were trimmed by 3 bases and 2 bases, with 14 bases remaining between them. The full variable domain, completed using reference TRBV18 and TRBJ1-3, is NAGVMQNPRHLVRRRGQEARLRCSPMKGHSHVYWYRQLPEEGLKFMVYLQKENIIDESGMPKERFSAEFPKEGPSILRIQQVVRGDSAAYFCASSPGQGSPGNTIYFGEGSWLTVV.

This clonotype was recorded at least ten times. The genes are TRBV28 and TRBJ1-6; a weak D match, TRBD1 (5 bases). CDR1 and CDR2 from the germline V gene are MDHEN and SYDVKM. This CDR3 spans 13 amino acids. The V end lost 6 bases, the J end lost 9 bases, and 12 bases lay between the germline ends. The CDR3: CASRKAGSSPLHF. The CDR3 DNA is TGTGCCAGCAGAAAAGCAGGGAGTTCACCCCTCCACTTT.

The table lists this clonotype with many counts. The chain combines TRBV7-2 with TRBJ2-7; no clear D gene. Germline values: CDR1 SGHTA, CDR2 FQGNSA. Trimming removed 3 bases from V and 3 bases from J, with 9 bases in between. The CDR3 covers 13 residues. CDR3 loop: CASSLGSLYEQYF. In DNA form, the CDR3 reads TGTGCCAGCAGCTTGGGCAGCCTCTACGAGCAGTACTTC.

The V and J genes are TRBV12-3 or TRBV12-4 and TRBJ2-5; no firm D call. The CDR3 is 16 residues long. V was cut by 0 bases and J by 0 bases, with 11 bases left in between. The CDR3 nucleotides read TGTGCCAGCAGTTTAGCGATTACTCAGAACCAAGAGACCCAGTACTTC. Encoded protein: CASSLAITQNQETQYF.

There are many counts of this clonotype. The chain links TRBV7-9 to TRBJ1-1, with D unresolved. Germline CDR1 and CDR2: SEHNR and FQNEAQ (reference sequence). The ends were cut back, 11 bases at V and 5 bases at J, with 18 bases in the middle. The CDR3 is 13 amino acids. The CDR3 DNA follows: TGTGCCCTCCTGTACCTGCCTAGGACTGAAGCTTTCTTT. As protein: CALLYLPRTEAFF.

Ten or more counts support this clonotype. This chain links TRBV6-5 with TRBJ2-2, with D possibly called TRBD1 or TRBD2 (6 bases each). Germline CDR1 MNHEY, CDR2 SVGAGI. The CDR3 is 20 residues long. The V end was cut by 2 bases, the J end by 2 bases, with 24 bases between. This CDR3 is CASSYRLDRGASDNTGELFF. The CDR3 DNA reads TGTGCCAGCAGTTACCGGCTCGATAGGGGGGCTAGCGACAACACCGGGGAGCTGTTTTTT.

This clonotype was picked up many times. The CDR3 DNA is TGTGCCAGCAGTTTCAGGCTAGCGAGTAACAATGAGCAGTTCTTC. It encodes CASSFRLASNNEQFF. The V and J genes are TRBV27 and TRBJ2-1; D may be TRBD2 (6 bases). Germline CDR1 and CDR2: MNHEY and SMNVEV (reference sequence). CDR3 size: 15 residues. Trimming stripped 3 bases from V and 5 bases from J, with 14 bases between.

The chain employs TRBV4-1 and TRBJ2-1; D call uncertain. The CDR3 loop spans 12 amino acids. Germline values: CDR1 MGHRA, CDR2 YSYEKL. V was trimmed by 2 bases and J by 8 bases, leaving 7 bases between them. The CDR3 DNA follows: TGCGCCAGCAGCCAAAACCCGTATGAGCAGTTCTTC. It yields the protein CASSQNPYEQFF.

There are a few counts of this clonotype. This CDR3 reads CASSLRQLHEQYF. For the CDR3, the DNA is TGTGCCAGCAGCCTCCGACAGCTCCACGAGCAGTACTTC. This chain links TRBV7-9 with TRBJ2-7; possibly TRBD1 for D (5 bases). Germline V CDR1 and CDR2: SEHNR, FQNEAQ (reference sequence). Between the trimmed V and J ends, which lost 5 bases and 5 bases, there was a span of 13 bases. The CDR3 is made up of 13 amino acids.

For this clonotype: This may stem from a read error, because a much larger clone lies one nucleotide away. This chain joins TRBV28 and TRBJ1-1; TRBD1 might be the D (5 bases). The CDR3 runs to 14 residues. CDR1 is MDHEN, CDR2 SYDVKM, per germline. CDR3 sequence: CASSFAGRDSETFF. Here the CDR3 DNA reads TGTGCCAGCAGTTTTGCAGGGAGGGACTCTGAAACTTTCTTT.